The 22 T cell receptor beta chains given below trace back to one sample, sequenced in a study of blood T cell repertoires in COVID-19. Only in-frame clones appear in the TCRdb table, and some are missing; sequencing was by immunoSEQ multiplex PCR. The table records some 320,000 clones, more than 85% of them present only once. Specimen: PBMCs or T cells enriched from blood (not recorded which). Receptors were obtained from a woman in her 30s who had been exposed to COVID-19.

This clone has more than one count but fewer than ten. This specimen includes other DNA sequences encoding the same CDR3. The chain has TRBV5-1 and TRBJ1-5; tentatively, D is TRBD1 (6 bases). Per germline, CDR1 SGHRS and CDR2 YFSETQ. The CDR3 has 14 residues. V shed 0 bases and J shed 2 bases, with 6 bases lying between them. The CDR3 coding sequence is TGCGCCAGCAGCTTGGCAGGGGGCAATCAGCCCCAGCATTTT. Its protein is CASSLAGGNQPQHF.

J is TRBJ1-3 and V is TRBV12-3 or TRBV12-4; tentative D call: TRBD1 (6 bases). V was trimmed by 4 bases and J by 8 bases, leaving 9 bases between them. The CDR3 spans 12 residues. Here the CDR3 reads CASSSQGYTIYF. The DNA of the CDR3 is TGTGCCAGCAGTTCACAGGGATACACCATATATTTT.

The chain joins TRBV7-2 to TRBJ1-4, with D unresolved. The germline V gene has CDR1 SGHTA and CDR2 FQGNSA. The CDR3 is made up of 14 amino acids. V was cut by 3 bases and J by 0 bases, with 5 bases left in between. The CDR3, as DNA: TGTGCCAGCAGCTTCACTGCAACTAATGAAAAACTGTTTTTT. It specifies CASSFTATNEKLFF.

This sequence joins TRBV28 and TRBJ1-2, with 7 bases matching TRBD1. The CDR3 loop spans 12 amino acids. Germline lookup yields CDR1 MDHEN and CDR2 SYDVKM. J was trimmed by 5 bases and V by 6 bases; bases with no gene match: 3. CDR3 in amino acids: CASRAGGYGYTF. The CDR3 coding sequence is TGTGCCAGCAGGGCAGGGGGTTATGGCTACACCTTC.

This sequence joins TRBV7-7 and TRBJ2-7, with D maybe TRBD1 (6 bases). Trimming removed 5 bases at V and 2 bases at J, with 19 bases between. CDR3 length: 16 residues. Germline CDR1 reads SSHAT; CDR2 reads FNYEAQ (reference sequence). The CDR3 nucleotides read TGTGCCAGCAGCCCCCAATTAACGACAGGAACCTACGAGCAGTACTTC. Its protein product is CASSPQLTTGTYEQYF.

Only one count was recorded for this clone. The junction departs from germline at one end; a sequencing error may be responsible. This chain joins TRBV7-2 and TRBJ2-1; TRBD1 matches at 12 bases. The CDR3 spans 14 residues. Germline V gene data show CDR1 as SGHTA and CDR2 as FQGNSA. The DNA of the CDR3 is TGTGCCAGCAGTTTAGACCGGGACAGGGGGCGCATGTTCTTC. Encoded protein: CASSLDRDRGRMFF. The full variable domain, its missing parts supplied by reference TRBV7-2 and TRBJ2-1, is GAGVSQSPSNKVTEKGKDVELRCDPISGHTALYWYRQSLGQGLEFLIYFQGNSAPDKSGLPSDRFSAERTGGSVSTLTIQRTQQEDSAVYLCASSLDRDRGRMFFGPGTRLTVL.

The V call is TRBV30, the J call TRBJ2-7; 11 bases fit TRBD1. The J segment lost 9 bases and the V segment lost 3 bases, leaving 13 bases of the junction unmatched. The CDR3 sequence is 15 residues long. Germline CDR1 GTSNPN, CDR2 SVGIG (reference sequence). This CDR3 is CAWSITGTGGPAQYF. The CDR3 DNA reads as TGTGCCTGGAGCATCACCGGGACAGGGGGTCCGGCGCAGTACTTC.

The rearrangement links TRBV9 to TRBJ1-3; TRBD1 agrees at 7 bases. Losses at the gene ends were 4 bases for V and 0 bases for J; bases not matched to a gene: 16. Per the germline V gene, CDR1 is SGDLS and CDR2 is YYNGEE. This CDR3 comprises 19 residues. CDR3 sequence: CASSPPPGWDRPSGNTIYF. The CDR3 DNA is TGTGCCAGCAGCCCCCCCCCGGGGTGGGACAGACCCTCTGGAAACACCATATATTTT.

This clone came up once. The chain uses TRBV11-2 and TRBJ2-2; tentatively, D is TRBD2 (7 bases). CDR1 is SGHAT and CDR2 is FQNNGV in the germline V gene. The V end was cut by 4 bases, the J end by 3 bases, with 18 bases between. This CDR3 is 17 amino acids long. The CDR3, as DNA: TGTGCCAGCAGCTCCCACCTTCGGGGGGCGGACACCGGGGAGCTGTTTTTT. Translation: CASSSHLRGADTGELFF.

The CDR3 DNA sequence: TGCGCCAGCAGCGAAGGACAGGGAAATTCACCCCTCCACTTT. Its translation is CASSEGQGNSPLHF. V usage is TRBV5-1 and J usage is TRBJ1-6; 8 nucleotides match TRBD1. V gave up 4 bases and J gave up 7 bases; unmatched junction bases: 4. There are 14 residues in the CDR3. The germline CDR1 and CDR2 sequences are SGHRS and YFSETQ.

The chain has TRBV30 and TRBJ2-7, with 9 bases aligning to TRBD1. The V segment lost 2 bases and the J segment 2 bases; nucleotides outside the gene matches: 7. CDR3 length: 15 amino acids. The germline V gene has CDR1 GTSNPN and CDR2 SVGIG (reference sequence). This CDR3 is CAWSFPGTGPYEQYF. CDR3 DNA sequence: TGTGCCTGGAGTTTCCCAGGGACAGGGCCCTACGAGCAGTACTTC.

The J gene is TRBJ2-2, the V gene TRBV7-3; 8 nucleotides align to TRBD1. V lost 5 bases to trimming and J lost 3 bases; unmatched junction nucleotides: 2. This CDR3 is built from 14 residues. Germline V gene sequence: CDR1 SGHTA, CDR2 FQGTGA. The CDR3 DNA reads as TGTGCCAGCAGCCGACAGGGGTACACCGGGGAGCTGTTTTTT. It yields the protein CASSRQGYTGELFF.

The chain has TRBV7-7 and TRBJ2-3; 9 bases match TRBD1. This CDR3 comprises 17 residues. The V segment lost 5 bases and the J segment 4 bases; nucleotides outside the gene matches: 13. CDR1 and CDR2 from the germline V gene are SSHAT and FNYEAQ (reference sequence). CDR3 bases: TGTGCCAGCAGCCCATTGGGACAGGGCCTTGCATCAGATACGCAGTATTTT. Amino acids: CASSPLGQGLASDTQYF.

To note about this clone: This CDR3 is also generated by other DNA sequences in the sample. The genes are TRBV11-2 and TRBJ2-7, with a weak D call TRBD1 (6 bases). The CDR3 totals 13 residues. Deletions cut 5 bases from V and 2 bases from J, with 10 bases between. Germline CDR1 reads SGHAT; CDR2 reads FQNNGV. The CDR3 region is CASSLTGAYEQYF. CDR3 DNA: TGTGCCAGCAGCCTGACAGGAGCCTACGAGCAGTACTTC.

As to this clone: Other DNA variants within this sample encode the same CDR3. The chain combines TRBV11-2 with TRBJ2-5; D is perhaps TRBD2 (5 bases). The CDR3 runs 11 residues. V was trimmed by 5 bases and J by 5 bases, leaving 6 bases between them. Germline CDR1 and CDR2: SGHAT and FQNNGV. CDR3 sequence reads: CASSPGETQYF. In DNA, the CDR3 is TGTGCCAGCAGCCCGGGGGAGACCCAGTACTTC.

J is TRBJ1-5 and V is TRBV7-8, with 9 bases matching TRBD1. Germline values: CDR1 SGHVS, CDR2 FQNEAQ. The CDR3 spans 16 residues. V dropped 0 bases and J dropped 6; count of bases not matched to a gene: 6. The CDR3 DNA reads as TGTGCCAGCAGCTTAGCAACAGGGGGCTCGACTCAGCCCCAGCATTTT. Residues: CASSLATGGSTQPQHF.

This clone was counted a single time. This chain links TRBV3-1 (or the pseudogene TRBV3-2) with TRBJ2-1; 8 bases fit TRBD1. The CDR3 runs to 15 residues. The V and J ends lost 2 bases and 8 bases, in that order; junction bases with no gene match: 8. Germline V lookup: CDR1 LGHDT, CDR2 YNNKEL (reference sequence). The CDR3 loop reads CASSQYLSGGDEQFF. In DNA, the CDR3 is TGTGCCAGCAGCCAATACTTGTCAGGGGGCGATGAGCAGTTCTTC.

This clone was recorded a few times. Germline and junction disagree at one end, which may indicate a read error. J is TRBJ2-7 and V is TRBV5-6; 9 bases align to TRBD2. Germline V gene lookup returns CDR1 SGHDT and CDR2 YYEEEE. CDR3 length: 15 residues. The CDR3 DNA reads TGTGCCAGCAGGGCGGGGGGGCGTTTCTCCGACGAGCAGTACTTC. Translation gives CASRAGGRFSDEQYF.

This sequence joins TRBV6-2 or TRBV6-3 and TRBJ1-2, with TRBD1 matching over 7 bases. CDR1 is MNHEY, CDR2 SVGEGT, per germline. Trimming took 4 bases from V and 12 from J; bases not matched to a gene: 8. The CDR3 has 12 residues. CDR3 protein: CASSSRQGGHTF. CDR3 bases: TGTGCCAGCAGTTCCCGACAGGGCGGTCACACCTTC.

The chain links TRBV5-1 to TRBJ1-1; TRBD1 aligns across 9 bases. With 4 bases clipped from V and 12 bases from J, the junction kept 13 bases outside the gene matches. Germline CDR1 reads SGHRS; CDR2 reads YFSETQ. The CDR3 spans 14 residues. CDR3 loop: CASSPQGANRPTFF. In DNA form, the CDR3 reads TGCGCCAGCAGCCCACAGGGGGCGAATCGGCCTACTTTCTTT.

This clone occurred once. This rearrangement joins TRBV3-1 (or the pseudogene TRBV3-2) to TRBJ1-1; 8 positions agree with TRBD1. Germline trimming cut 2 bases from V and 1 base from J; bases unmatched to any gene: 12. Germline-derived CDR1 and CDR2 are LGHDT and YNNKEL (reference sequence). The CDR3 is made up of 18 amino acids. In DNA, the CDR3 is TGTGCCAGCAGCCAAAGGGTGCCCGGACAGGGCAAGAACACTGAAGCTTTCTTT. Translation gives CASSQRVPGQGKNTEAFF.

The J gene is TRBJ1-2, the V gene TRBV6-5, with D possibly matching TRBD1 (5 bases). The CDR3 length is 13 residues. Germline assignment: CDR1 MNHEY and CDR2 SVGAGI. The V end was cut by 6 bases, the J end by 4 bases, with 12 bases between. DNA for the CDR3: TGTGCCAGCAGCAGGGTATCAGGCTATGGCTACACCTTC. Its protein product is CASSRVSGYGYTF.